This T cell receptor (beta chain) comes out of a study of identical twins (dated by TCRdb to between 2015 and 2016). Background on the whole study: The study deep-sequenced TCR alpha and beta repertoires from monozygotic twins, unrelated adults of various ages and cord blood to test whether fetal clonotypes persist. To rule out contamination, replicate twin experiments were performed at different times with different library preparation protocols. Overall results and qualifications from the work: Because the same donors could not be followed over many years, conclusions were based on cross-sectional statistical analysis. Invariant T cells such as MAIT and iNKT could partly confound zero-insertion analyses, although diverse VJ usage argued against such confounding for most clonotypes. Recombination models systematically underestimated out-of-frame TCR alpha sharing in monozygotic twins but agreed with sharing between unrelated individuals. Out-of-frame TCR alpha sequences shared between twins showed an excess of low generation-probability sequences compared with coincidental sharing between unrelated individuals. A weaker excess of twin sharing was found in beta out-of-frame sequences because the signal-to-noise ratio was lowered by fewer shared sequences. Abundant cord blood beta clonotypes had fewer insertions, young adult naive repertoires showed a similar but weaker trend, and memory repertoires showed no such trend.

Receptor amplification or capture employed 5' RACE. Sequenced on an Illumina HiSeq 2000. Template switching introduced a universal primer binding site; the final cDNA contained a unique molecular identifier, enabling accurate counting of TCR cDNA molecules. Specific primers in the conserved constant-segment region were used to synthesize first-strand cDNA for TCR alpha and beta chains. To control for contamination, every cDNA library carried two barcodes: a SMART-Mk sample barcode plus Illumina barcodes. Two successive PCR steps introduced TruSeq adapter sequences along with Illumina sample barcodes. Sequencing of the TCR alpha and beta cDNA libraries was done on the Illumina HiSeq platform using custom primers. From the authors' description of their analysis: MiGEC was used to process raw reads and extract unique molecular identifiers, and MiXCR was used to find CDR3 positions. For each individual, recombination models were inferred using an EM algorithm with the repgenHMM and IGoR tools. Shared clonotype analysis was performed with the tcR package in R, normalizing sharing by the product of cloneset sizes. To study raw recombination without the effects of thymic and clonal selection, out-of-frame nonproductive sequences were analyzed. TCRdb itself trimmed the public reads at Q25 with fastp, ran MiXCR and retained productive beta chains. Rows with one shared CDR3 protein collapse into an entry with the most common genes and DNA. The V and J calls and clone size are TCRdb's, not the authors'. The sample table records over 550,000 distinct CDR3 sequences; under 8.5% of these occur just once. The biggest ten clones account for less than 2% of the sample.

In its sample, this clonotype was seen a few times. This clone's antigen is unknown. No base qualities exist here, and no much larger clone lies one base off it. Only healthy Caucasian donors were included. The twin cohort comprised three pairs of female monozygotic twins, all aged about 18 to 30 years. Peripheral blood mononuclear cells were used as the source from which RNA for TCR libraries was isolated. Reading the germline V gene gives CDR1 MNHNS and CDR2 SASEGT. The CDR3 goes from the cysteine to the phenylalanine over 13 residues. Solely the CDR3 DNA is kept, with 39 bases framed from the first base. V is pruned by 7 bases and J by 8 bases, leaving 10 bases of the junction without a gene match. The data also belong to a second study, concerning yellow fever vaccine responses in identical twins. From that second study: The T cell response to vaccination in identical twins was reported by the authors to appear partly convergent and partly personalized. In identical twins, the study followed T cell clones that responded to the vaccine with precision.

The clonotype was recovered from a woman aged 18-29 years in good health. The chain employs TRBV6-1 and TRBJ1-1, and 7 junction bases match TRBD1. Sample: PBMCs. The CDR3 reads CASNAGQRTEAFF. The DNA sequence is TGTGCCAGCAACGCGGGACAGCGCACAGAAGCTTTCTTT.